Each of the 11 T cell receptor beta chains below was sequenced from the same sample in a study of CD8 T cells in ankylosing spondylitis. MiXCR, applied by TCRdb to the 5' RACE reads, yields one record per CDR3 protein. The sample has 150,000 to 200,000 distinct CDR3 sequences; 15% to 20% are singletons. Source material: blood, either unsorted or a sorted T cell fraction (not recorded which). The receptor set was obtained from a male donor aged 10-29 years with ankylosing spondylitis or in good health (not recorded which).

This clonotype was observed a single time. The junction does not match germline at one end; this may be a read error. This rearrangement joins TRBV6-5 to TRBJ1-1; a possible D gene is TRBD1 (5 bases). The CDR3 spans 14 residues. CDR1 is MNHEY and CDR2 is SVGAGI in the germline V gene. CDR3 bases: TGTGCCAGCAGTTACTCGAATAGCCCCAGGGTAGGGGACTTT. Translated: CASSYSNSPRVGDF.

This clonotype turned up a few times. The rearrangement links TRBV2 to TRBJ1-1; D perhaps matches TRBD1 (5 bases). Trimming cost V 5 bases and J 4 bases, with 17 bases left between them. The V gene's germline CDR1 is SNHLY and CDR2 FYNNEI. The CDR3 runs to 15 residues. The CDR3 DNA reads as TGTGCCAGCAGTTACGACGGGGGGGTCGGCACTGAAGCTTTCTTT. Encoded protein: CASSYDGGVGTEAFF.

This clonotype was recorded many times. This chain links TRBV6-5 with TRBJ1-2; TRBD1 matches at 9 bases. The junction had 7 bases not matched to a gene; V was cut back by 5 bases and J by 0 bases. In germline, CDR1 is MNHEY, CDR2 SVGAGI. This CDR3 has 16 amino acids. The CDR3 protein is CASSLGTGSPNYGYTF. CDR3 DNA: TGTGCCAGCAGTCTCGGGACAGGGAGTCCTAACTATGGCTACACCTTC.

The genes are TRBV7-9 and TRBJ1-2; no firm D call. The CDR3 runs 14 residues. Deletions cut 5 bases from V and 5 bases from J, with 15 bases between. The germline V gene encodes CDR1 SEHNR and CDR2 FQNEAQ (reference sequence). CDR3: CASSTIPEAYGYTF. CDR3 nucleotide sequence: TGTGCCAGCAGCACCATCCCAGAAGCATATGGCTACACCTTC.

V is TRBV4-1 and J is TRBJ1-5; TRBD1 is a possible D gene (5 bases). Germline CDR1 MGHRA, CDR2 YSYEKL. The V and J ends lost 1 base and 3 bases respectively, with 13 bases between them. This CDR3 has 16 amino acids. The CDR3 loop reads CASSQGGAGFNQPQHF. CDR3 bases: TGCGCCAGCAGCCAAGGGGGCGCTGGGTTCAATCAGCCCCAGCATTTT.

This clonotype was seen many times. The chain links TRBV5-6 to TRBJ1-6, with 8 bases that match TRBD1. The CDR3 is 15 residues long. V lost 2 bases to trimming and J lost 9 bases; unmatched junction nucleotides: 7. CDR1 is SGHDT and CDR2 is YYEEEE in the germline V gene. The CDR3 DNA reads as TGTGCCAGCAGCTTTTACGACAGGGGCGCTTCACCCCTCCACTTT. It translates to CASSFYDRGASPLHF. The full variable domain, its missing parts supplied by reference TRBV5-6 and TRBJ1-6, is DAGVTQSPTHLIKTRGQQVTLRCSPKSGHDTVSWYQQALGQGPQFIFQYYEEEERQRGNFPDRFSGHQFPNYSSELNVNALLLGDSALYLCASSFYDRGASPLHFGNGTRLTVT.

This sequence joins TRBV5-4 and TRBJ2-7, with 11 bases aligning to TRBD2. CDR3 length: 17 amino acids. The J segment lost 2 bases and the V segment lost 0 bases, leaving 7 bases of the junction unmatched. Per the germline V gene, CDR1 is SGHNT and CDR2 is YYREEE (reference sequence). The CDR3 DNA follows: TGTGCCAGCAGCTTGGGTCCTAGCGGGAGGAGGGCCTACGAGCAGTACTTC. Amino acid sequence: CASSLGPSGRRAYEQYF.

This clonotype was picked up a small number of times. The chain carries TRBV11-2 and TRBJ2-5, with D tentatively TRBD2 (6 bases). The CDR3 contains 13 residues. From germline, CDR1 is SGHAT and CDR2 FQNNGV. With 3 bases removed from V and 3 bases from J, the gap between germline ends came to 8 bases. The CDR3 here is CASSFSGEETQYF. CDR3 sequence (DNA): TGTGCCAGCAGCTTTTCGGGAGAAGAGACCCAGTACTTC.

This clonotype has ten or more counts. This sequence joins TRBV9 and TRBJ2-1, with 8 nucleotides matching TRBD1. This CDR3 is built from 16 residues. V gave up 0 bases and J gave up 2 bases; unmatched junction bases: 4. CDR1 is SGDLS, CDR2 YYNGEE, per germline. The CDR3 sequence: CASSVAGGAPYNEQFF. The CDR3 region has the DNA TGTGCCAGCAGCGTAGCAGGGGGCGCGCCCTACAATGAGCAGTTCTTC.

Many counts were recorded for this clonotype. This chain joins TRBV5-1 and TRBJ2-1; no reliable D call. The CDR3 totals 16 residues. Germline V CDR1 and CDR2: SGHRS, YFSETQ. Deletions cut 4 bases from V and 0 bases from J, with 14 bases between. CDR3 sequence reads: CASSPPQPNSYNEQFF. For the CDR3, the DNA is TGCGCCAGCAGCCCCCCCCAACCAAACTCCTACAATGAGCAGTTCTTC.

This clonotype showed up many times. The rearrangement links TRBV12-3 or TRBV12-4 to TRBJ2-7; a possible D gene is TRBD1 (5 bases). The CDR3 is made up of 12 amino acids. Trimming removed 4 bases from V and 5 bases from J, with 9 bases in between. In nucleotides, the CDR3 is TGTGCCAGCAGTTCCAGGGTCGACGAGCAGTACTTC. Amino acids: CASSSRVDEQYF.